This T cell receptor beta chain was sequenced during a study of vaccination and CD4 T cells after COVID-19. Study information: Median draw time for post-COVID samples was 85 to 110 days post-diagnosis (range 35 to 161). Broader study findings: It was observed that, in convalescent patients, a median around 90% of reactive clones arose only post-vaccination.

As to treatment: approximately nine-day PBMC culture with coronavirus spike peptide pools or control peptides (ViraFEST assay). Regarding this clonotype: The target antigen is unknown.

The V gene end was trimmed by 6 bases and the J gene end by 2 bases; junction bases not matched to a gene: 8. CDR3 length equals 16 residues. Per germline, CDR1 SGHTA and CDR2 FQGNSA. Sequencing of cultured CD4+ T cell DNA used the Oncomine TCR Beta short-read assay. Investigators isolated genomic DNA from cultured CD4+ T cells. TCRdb recomputed calls from the PCR reads with MiXCR, one row per CDR3 protein. This table has more than 9,500 distinct CDR3 sequences, less than 80% appearing once. Specimen: CD4+ T cells from blood, cultured in vitro. The TCR was taken from a human donor who had recovered from COVID-19. The genes are TRBV7-2 and TRBJ2-3; TRBD2 matches at 10 bases. DNA of the CDR3: TGTGCCAGCAGACCCCCGGGACTAGCGAACACAGATACGCAGTATTTT. This sequence encodes CASRPPGLANTDTQYF.